A single count supports the clone carrying this T cell receptor beta chain. Generated by immunoSEQ multiplex PCR, the TCRdb table keeps only in-frame clones and is missing some. The sample lists over 80,000 clones; more than 65% were seen once. This specimen belongs to a study of blood T cell repertoires in COVID-19. The receptor was derived from a woman older than 75 with active or convalescent COVID-19. Sequencing input: peripheral blood.

The CDR3, as DNA: TGCGCCAGCAGCTTGAATAGGCTAGCGGGAGCGAGCTCCTACAATGAGCAGTTCTTC. Translated, it gives CASSLNRLAGASSYNEQFF. V gene TRBV5-1 combines with J gene TRBJ2-1, with 10 positions matching TRBD2. CDR3 length equals 19 residues. The ends lost 1 base at V and 0 bases at J; junction bases unmatched: 10. Germline V gene sequence: CDR1 SGHRS, CDR2 YFSETQ.